The entry below gives a single T cell receptor beta chain sequence along with its context. The entry originates in a study of blood T cell repertoires in COVID-19. This CDR3 has 14 residues. Trimming removed 1 base from V and 6 bases from J; junction bases left unmatched: 4. Germline V gives CDR1 MNHEY, CDR2 SMNVEV (reference sequence). Sequencing was performed with immunoSEQ multiplex PCR; in TCRdb, only in-frame clones are kept and a portion is missing. The repertoire has 94,000 or so clones, roughly 84% of them found once; the top ten carry just under 25%. The source material was peripheral blood. This receptor was taken from a man in his 60s with acute or convalescent COVID-19. The chain carries TRBV27 and TRBJ2-7; TRBD1 aligns across 9 bases. CDR3 amino acids: CASSLYRGLGEQYF. The CDR3 nucleotides read TGTGCCAGCAGTTTATACAGGGGGCTGGGCGAGCAGTACTTC.